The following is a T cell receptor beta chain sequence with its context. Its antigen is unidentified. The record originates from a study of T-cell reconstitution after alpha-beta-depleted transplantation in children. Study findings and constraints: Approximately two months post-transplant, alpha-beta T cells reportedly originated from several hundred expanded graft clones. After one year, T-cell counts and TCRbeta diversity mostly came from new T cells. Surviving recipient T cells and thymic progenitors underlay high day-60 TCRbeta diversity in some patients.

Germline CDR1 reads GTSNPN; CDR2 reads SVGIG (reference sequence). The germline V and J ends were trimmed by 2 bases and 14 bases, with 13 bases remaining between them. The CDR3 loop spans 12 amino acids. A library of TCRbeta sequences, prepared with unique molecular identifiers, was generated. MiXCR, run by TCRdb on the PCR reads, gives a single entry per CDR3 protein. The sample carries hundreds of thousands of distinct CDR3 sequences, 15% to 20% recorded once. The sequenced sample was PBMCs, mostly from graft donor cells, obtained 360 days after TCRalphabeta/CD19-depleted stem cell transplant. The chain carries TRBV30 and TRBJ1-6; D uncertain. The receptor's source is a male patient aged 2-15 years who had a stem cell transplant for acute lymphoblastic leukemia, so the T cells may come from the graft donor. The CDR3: CAWSPGSPALHF. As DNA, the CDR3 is TGTGCCTGGAGTCCTGGATCCCCAGCCCTCCACTTT.